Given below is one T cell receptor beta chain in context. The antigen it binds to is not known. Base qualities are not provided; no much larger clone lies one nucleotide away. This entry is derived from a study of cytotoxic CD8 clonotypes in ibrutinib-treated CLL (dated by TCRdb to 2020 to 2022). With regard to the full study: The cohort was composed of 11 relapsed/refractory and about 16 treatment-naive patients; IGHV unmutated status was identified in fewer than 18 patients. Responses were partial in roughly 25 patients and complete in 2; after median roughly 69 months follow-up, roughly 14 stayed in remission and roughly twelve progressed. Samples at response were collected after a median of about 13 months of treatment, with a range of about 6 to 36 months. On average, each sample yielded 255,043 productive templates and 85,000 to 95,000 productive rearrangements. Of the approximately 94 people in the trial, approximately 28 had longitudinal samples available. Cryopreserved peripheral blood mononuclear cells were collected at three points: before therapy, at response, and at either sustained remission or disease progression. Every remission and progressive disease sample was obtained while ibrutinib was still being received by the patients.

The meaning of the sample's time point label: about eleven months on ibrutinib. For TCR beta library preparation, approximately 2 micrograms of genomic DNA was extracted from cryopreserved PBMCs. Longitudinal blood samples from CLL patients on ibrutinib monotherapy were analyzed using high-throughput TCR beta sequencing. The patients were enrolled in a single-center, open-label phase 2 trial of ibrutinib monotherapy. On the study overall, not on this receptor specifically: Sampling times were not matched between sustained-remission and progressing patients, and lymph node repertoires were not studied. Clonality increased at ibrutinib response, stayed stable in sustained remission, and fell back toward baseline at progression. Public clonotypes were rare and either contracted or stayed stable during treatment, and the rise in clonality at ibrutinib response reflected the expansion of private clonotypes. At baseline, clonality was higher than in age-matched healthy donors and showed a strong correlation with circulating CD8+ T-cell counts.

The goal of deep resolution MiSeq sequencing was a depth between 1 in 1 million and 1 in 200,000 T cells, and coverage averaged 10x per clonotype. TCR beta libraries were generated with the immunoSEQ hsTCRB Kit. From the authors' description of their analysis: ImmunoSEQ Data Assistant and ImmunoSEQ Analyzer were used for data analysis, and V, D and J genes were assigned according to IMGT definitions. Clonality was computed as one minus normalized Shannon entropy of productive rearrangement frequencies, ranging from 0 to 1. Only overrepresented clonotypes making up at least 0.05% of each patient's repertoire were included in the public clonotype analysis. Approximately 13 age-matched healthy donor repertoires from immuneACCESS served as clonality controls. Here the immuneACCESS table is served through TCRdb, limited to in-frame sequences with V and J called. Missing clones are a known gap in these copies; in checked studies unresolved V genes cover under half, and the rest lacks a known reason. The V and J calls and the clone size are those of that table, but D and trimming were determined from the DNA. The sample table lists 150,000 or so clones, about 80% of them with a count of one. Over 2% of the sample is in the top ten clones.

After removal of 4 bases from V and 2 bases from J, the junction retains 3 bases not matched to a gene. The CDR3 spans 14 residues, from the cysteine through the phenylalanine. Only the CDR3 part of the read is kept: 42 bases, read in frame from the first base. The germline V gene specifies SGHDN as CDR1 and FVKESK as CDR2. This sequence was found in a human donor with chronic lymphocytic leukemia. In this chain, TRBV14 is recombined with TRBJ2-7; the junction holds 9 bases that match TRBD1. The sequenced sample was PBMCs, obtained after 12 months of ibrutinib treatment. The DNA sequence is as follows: TGTGCCAGCAGCCCATGGACAGGGGCCTACGAGCAGTACTTC. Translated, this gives CASSPWTGAYEQYF.